These 24 T cell receptor beta chains share one sample of origin, sequenced in a study of blood T cell repertoires in COVID-19. The assay was immunoSEQ multiplex PCR, and TCRdb's table has in-frame clones only and misses some. The table shows fewer than 600,000 clones, with roughly nine tenths occurring only once. Specimen: peripheral blood. The receptors come from a man between 18 and 29 years old with COVID-19, enrolled during active disease.

The chain combines TRBV5-4 with TRBJ2-1; TRBD2 agrees at 13 bases. V shed 4 bases, J shed 0 bases, and the junction held 7 bases outside the gene matches. The CDR3 loop spans 18 amino acids. Germline V gene lookup returns CDR1 SGHNT and CDR2 YYREEE (reference sequence). The CDR3 loop reads CASSPGTSGKSSYNEQFF. CDR3 DNA sequence: TGTGCCAGCAGCCCCGGGACTAGCGGGAAAAGCTCCTACAATGAGCAGTTCTTC.

This clone was picked up a small number of times. The chain recombines TRBV7-6 with TRBJ2-7, with D possibly TRBD1 on 6 matching bases. Germline CDR1 reads SGHVS; CDR2 reads FNYEAQ. V was cut by 5 bases and J by 5 bases, with 16 bases left in between. The CDR3 has 14 amino acids. CDR3 sequence: CASSQNTQGDEQYF. The CDR3, as DNA: TGTGCCAGCAGCCAAAATACACAGGGTGACGAGCAGTACTTC.

The chain recombines TRBV24-1 with TRBJ1-2; 11 bases match TRBD1. The CDR3 covers 14 residues. The germline gives CDR1 KGHDR, CDR2 SFDVKD. V lost 6 bases to trimming and J lost 2 bases; unmatched junction nucleotides: 1. The CDR3 coding sequence is TGTGCCACCAGTAGGACAGGGGGCAACTATGGCTACACCTTC. It yields the protein CATSRTGGNYGYTF.

This chain joins TRBV5-6 and TRBJ1-4; no clear D. With 1 base removed from V and 4 bases from J, the gap between germline ends came to 11 bases. Germline V CDR1 and CDR2: SGHDT, YYEEEE. This CDR3 region has 15 residues. The CDR3 is CASSLTGRNNEKLFF. DNA for the CDR3: TGTGCCAGCAGCTTGACTGGCAGGAATAATGAAAAACTGTTTTTT.

This clone was detected only a few times. CDR3 coding DNA: TGCAGCGTTGGCCTTCGACTAGCCGGGTACAATGAGCAGTTCTTC. This gives the protein CSVGLRLAGYNEQFF. The chain has TRBV29-1 and TRBJ2-1; 7 nucleotides line up with TRBD2. J gave up 4 bases and V 4 bases, and 10 bases lay outside the gene matches. The CDR3 loop spans 15 amino acids. The germline V gene encodes CDR1 SQVTM and CDR2 ANQGSEA.

The chain couples TRBV3-1 (or the pseudogene TRBV3-2) to TRBJ1-3, with 8 positions matching TRBD1. Per germline, CDR1 LGHDT and CDR2 YNNKEL (reference sequence). The CDR3 totals 16 residues. Unmatched junction bases numbered 4, after V lost 0 bases and J lost 3 bases. The DNA for the CDR3 is TGTGCCAGCAGCCAAGATACAGGGACAGGTGGAAACACCATATATTTT. Translation: CASSQDTGTGGNTIYF.

The chain carries TRBV9 and TRBJ2-1; the match to TRBD2 covers 11 bases. The trim removed 0 bases at V and 7 bases at J, leaving 3 bases unmatched. Germline V lookup: CDR1 SGDLS, CDR2 YYNGEE. The CDR3 has 15 amino acids. The chain's CDR3 is CASSVEGTSGNEQFF. The CDR3 coding sequence is TGTGCCAGCAGCGTAGAAGGGACTAGCGGAAATGAGCAGTTCTTC.

The chain joins TRBV3-1 (or the pseudogene TRBV3-2) to TRBJ2-2, with 9 bases identical to TRBD2. The germline V gene has CDR1 LGHDT and CDR2 YNNKEL (reference sequence). This CDR3 contains 14 residues. With V trimmed by 4 bases and J by 6 bases, 3 bases remained unmatched. Here the CDR3 DNA reads TGTGCCAGCAGCCCGCGGACTAGCGCCGGGGAGCTGTTTTTT. It is translated as CASSPRTSAGELFF.

This clone appeared a single time. The chain couples TRBV7-6 to TRBJ2-2; maybe TRBD1 (6 bases). Germline CDR1 reads SGHVS; CDR2 reads FNYEAQ. The V gene lost 5 bases and the J gene lost 1 base, with 8 bases spanning the gap. This CDR3 is built from 14 residues. This CDR3 is CASSPTGNTGELFF. CDR3 bases: TGTGCCAGCAGCCCGACAGGGAACACCGGGGAGCTGTTTTTT.

In its sample, this clone was seen once. The chain couples TRBV19 to TRBJ1-1; D remains unclear. This CDR3 is built from 15 residues. V was clipped by 6 bases and J by 0 bases, with 14 bases between them. The V gene's germline CDR1 is LNHDA and CDR2 SQIVND (reference sequence). CDR3 nucleotides: TGTGCCAGTAGCTCCTCGGGAGGTGTGAACACTGAAGCTTTCTTT. As protein: CASSSSGGVNTEAFF.

The chain carries TRBV6-5 and TRBJ2-3, with D possibly being TRBD2 (6 bases). The CDR3 consists of 15 residues. V lost 4 bases and J lost 6, with 17 bases in between. The germline V gene has CDR1 MNHEY and CDR2 SVGAGI. The CDR3 sequence is CASSSIGDSYDTQYF. The CDR3 bases are TGTGCCAGCAGTTCTATCGGGGACTCCTATGATACGCAGTATTTT.

V is TRBV6-5 and J is TRBJ2-1; D call uncertain. The ends were cut back, 0 bases at V and 7 bases at J, with 7 bases in the middle. In germline, CDR1 is MNHEY, CDR2 SVGAGI. The CDR3 length is 13 residues. In DNA form, the CDR3 reads TGTGCCAGCAGTTACTCGTCTCGGAATGAGCAGTTCTTC. Translation: CASSYSSRNEQFF.

V usage is TRBV10-1 and J usage is TRBJ2-1; the match to TRBD2 covers 10 bases. Germline V lookup: CDR1 WNHNN, CDR2 SYGVQD (reference sequence). Trimming removed 3 bases from V and 3 bases from J; junction bases left unmatched: 2. The CDR3 has 15 amino acids. CDR3 bases: TGCGCCAGCAGTGACAGGACTAGCGGCTACAATGAGCAGTTCTTC. Its translation: CASSDRTSGYNEQFF.

DNA of the CDR3: TGTGCCAGCAGTCCCCGGCCTCTAGATGGCTACACCTTC. Its translation is CASSPRPLDGYTF. The gene calls are TRBV6-5 and TRBJ1-2, with D unclear. V was pared by 5 bases and J by 6 bases, with 13 bases between. From germline, CDR1 is MNHEY and CDR2 SVGAGI. CDR3 length: 13 residues.

V usage is TRBV5-1 and J usage is TRBJ1-1; a weak D match, TRBD1 (5 bases). Germline-derived CDR1 and CDR2 are SGHRS and YFSETQ. This CDR3 contains 14 residues. The V end lost 4 bases, the J end lost 1 base, and 11 bases lay between the germline ends. The CDR3 protein is CASSGGIGNTEAFF. The CDR3 DNA is TGCGCCAGCAGCGGGGGGATTGGGAACACTGAAGCTTTCTTT. The full variable domain, in which reference TRBV5-1 and TRBJ1-1 provide the parts outside the CDR3, is KAGVTQTPRYLIKTRGQQVTLSCSPISGHRSVSWYQQTPGQGLQFLFEYFSETQRNKGNFPGRFSGRQFSNSRSEMNVSTLELGDSALYLCASSGGIGNTEAFFGQGTRLTVV.

The chain recombines TRBV20-1 with TRBJ1-2; D call uncertain. The germline CDR1 and CDR2 sequences are DFQATT and SNEGSKA (reference sequence). The CDR3 spans 11 residues. The V and J ends lost 3 bases and 7 bases respectively, with 9 bases between them. For the CDR3, the DNA is TGCAGTGCTAGGTACGGGGTTGGCTACACCTTC. Protein product: CSARYGVGYTF.

The chain joins TRBV5-4 to TRBJ1-2, with D possibly TRBD1 on 5 matching bases. Germline-derived CDR1 and CDR2 are SGHNT and YYREEE (reference sequence). The CDR3 length is 15 residues. V lost 0 bases to trimming and J lost 1 base, with 10 bases between them. For the CDR3, the DNA is TGTGCCAGCAGCTTGGGTGCGGGGGTTAACTATGGCTACACCTTC. Residues: CASSLGAGVNYGYTF.

The chain has TRBV7-6 and TRBJ2-5; 10 nucleotides match TRBD2. Germline V CDR1 and CDR2: SGHVS, FNYEAQ. The CDR3 has 15 residues. V lost 5 bases and J lost 2; bases outside the gene matches: 5. CDR3 sequence reads: CASSAGTSEQETQYF. CDR3 nucleotide sequence: TGTGCCAGCAGCGCCGGGACTAGCGAACAAGAGACCCAGTACTTC.

This chain links TRBV14 with TRBJ1-1; D is unclear. The CDR3 loop spans 15 amino acids. Trimming left V 1 base short and J 3 bases short, with 12 bases between. Germline CDR1 is SGHDN and CDR2 is FVKESK. The CDR3 region is CASSQVHGRDTEAFF. The DNA of the CDR3 is TGTGCCAGCAGCCAAGTGCACGGGAGGGACACTGAAGCTTTCTTT. Filled out from reference TRBV14 and TRBJ1-1, the complete variable domain reads EAGVTQFPSHSVIEKGQTVTLRCDPISGHDNLYWYRRVMGKEIKFLLHFVKESKQDESGMPNNRFLAERTGGTYSTLKVQPAELEDSGVYFCASSQVHGRDTEAFFGQGTRLTVV.

This clone came up once. The chain recombines TRBV5-5 with TRBJ1-5; D is unresolved. The length of the CDR3 is 14 residues. The V and J ends lost 4 bases and 2 bases respectively, with 10 bases between them. In germline, CDR1 is SGHKS, CDR2 YYEKEE (reference sequence). This CDR3 is CASSPQVGNQPQHF. In DNA form, the CDR3 reads TGTGCCAGCAGCCCCCAGGTTGGCAATCAGCCCCAGCATTTT.

The chain employs TRBV27 and TRBJ2-7; 7 nucleotides match TRBD1. This CDR3 is built from 12 residues. In germline, CDR1 is MNHEY, CDR2 SMNVEV (reference sequence). With 5 bases clipped from V and 6 bases from J, the junction kept 4 bases outside the gene matches. CDR3 loop: CASSPRQGEQYF. The CDR3 DNA reads TGTGCCAGCAGTCCAAGACAGGGCGAGCAGTACTTC.

V usage is TRBV19 and J usage is TRBJ2-3; 8 bases fit TRBD1. Germline V CDR1 and CDR2: LNHDA, SQIVND (reference sequence). The CDR3 totals 15 residues. The J segment lost 5 bases and the V segment lost 2 bases, leaving 6 bases of the junction unmatched. The CDR3 reads CASSISGQGGDTQYF. The CDR3 DNA follows: TGTGCCAGTAGTATAAGTGGACAGGGAGGAGATACGCAGTATTTT.

This clone came up a few times. This rearrangement joins TRBV18 to TRBJ2-6; no definite D call. V was shortened by 2 bases and J by 0 bases, with 5 bases between the two germline ends. The CDR3 loop spans 15 amino acids. CDR1 is KGHSH and CDR2 is LQKENI in the germline V gene. This CDR3 is CASSPAVSGANVLTF. The CDR3 bases are TGTGCCAGCTCACCAGCAGTCTCTGGGGCCAACGTCCTGACTTTC.

The chain couples TRBV5-1 to TRBJ1-2, with 7 bases that match TRBD1. V shed 7 bases, J shed 4 bases, and the junction held 7 bases outside the gene matches. Germline V lookup: CDR1 SGHRS, CDR2 YFSETQ. The length of the CDR3 is 13 residues. CDR3 protein: CASEPGQSYGYTF. In nucleotides, the CDR3 is TGCGCCAGCGAACCGGGACAGTCCTATGGCTACACCTTC.